One and the same sample provided the 19 T cell receptor beta chains below, sequenced in a study of cytomegalovirus exposure and HLA in healthy donors. The PCR employed 60 Vbeta primers together with 13 Jbeta primers. Profiled with immunoSEQ multiplex PCR; TCRdb holds only in-frame clones, not every one. The sample includes about 36,000 clones, almost 70% of them seen just once. The sequencing input was PBMCs. The receptors originated from a man aged 25 to 45 in good health and CMV-seronegative.

The chain uses TRBV4-2 and TRBJ1-4, with 7 bases matching TRBD1. The ends lost 3 bases at V and 5 bases at J; junction bases unmatched: 6. CDR1 is LGHNA and CDR2 is YNFKEQ in the germline V gene. The CDR3 has 15 residues. CDR3 sequence reads: CASSQGGQANEKLFF. The CDR3 DNA reads TGTGCCAGCAGCCAGGGTGGACAGGCGAATGAAAAACTGTTTTTT.

V gene TRBV25-1 combines with J gene TRBJ1-2, with D perhaps matching TRBD1 (6 bases). The V gene lost 6 bases and the J gene lost 3 bases, with 14 bases spanning the gap. The CDR3 has 14 amino acids. Germline-derived CDR1 and CDR2 are MGHDK and SYGVNS. CDR3 in amino acids: CASSQQQGHYGYTF. The CDR3 nucleotides are TGTGCCAGCAGCCAGCAACAGGGCCACTATGGCTACACCTTC.

The sample holds a few counts of this clone. The chain employs TRBV15 and TRBJ1-4; D is ambiguous. From germline, CDR1 is LNHNV and CDR2 YYDKDF (reference sequence). This CDR3 has 16 amino acids. The V gene lost 2 bases and the J gene lost 0 bases, with 10 bases spanning the gap. CDR3 amino acids: CATSRTRVATNEKLFF. The CDR3 DNA reads TGTGCCACCAGCAGAACACGGGTTGCAACTAATGAAAAACTGTTTTTT. Full variable domain (remainder filled in from reference TRBV15 and TRBJ1-4): DAMVIQNPRYQVTQFGKPVTLSCSQTLNHNVMYWYQQKSSQAPKLLFHYYDKDFNNEADTPDNFQSRRPNTSFCFLDIRSPGLGDTAMYLCATSRTRVATNEKLFFGSGTQLSVL.

With regard to this clone: At the DNA level, this CDR3 is encoded by other sequences in the same sample as well. V gene TRBV4-1 combines with J gene TRBJ1-2; TRBD1 is a possible D gene (6 bases). Deletions cut 2 bases from V and 1 base from J, with 11 bases between. The germline V gene encodes CDR1 MGHRA and CDR2 YSYEKL. This CDR3 has 15 residues. CDR3 sequence reads: CASSQTGTYNYGYTF. CDR3 in DNA: TGCGCCAGCAGCCAAACCGGGACATATAACTATGGCTACACCTTC.

About this clone itself: One junction end does not reproduce the germline sequence, and a read error may be involved. The chain couples TRBV7-7 to TRBJ2-3, with a tentative D call TRBD2 (6 bases). The CDR3 length is 15 residues. Looked up from germline, CDR1 is SSHAT and CDR2 is FNYEAQ (reference sequence). This chain's CDR3 is CASSLALGGADTQYF. The CDR3 DNA is TGTGCTAGCAGCTTAGCGCTAGGAGGGGCAGATACGCAGTATTTT.

This clone was found once. The chain couples TRBV9 to TRBJ1-4; 10 bases line up with TRBD1. V was pared by 6 bases and J by 5 bases, with 7 bases of the junction left unmatched. The CDR3 consists of 15 residues. The germline gives CDR1 SGDLS, CDR2 YYNGEE. CDR3 amino acids: CASNSPGQGNEKLFF. CDR3 nucleotide sequence: TGTGCCAGCAACTCTCCGGGACAGGGGAATGAAAAACTGTTTTTT. Looking up the rest from reference TRBV9 and TRBJ1-4 gives the full variable domain: DSGVTQTPKHLITATGQRVTLRCSPRSGDLSVYWYQQSLDQGLQFLIQYYNGEERAKGNILERFSAQQFPDLHSELNLSSLELGDSALYFCASNSPGQGNEKLFFGSGTQLSVL.

Only a few counts were recorded for this clone. The gene calls are TRBV6-5 and TRBJ2-7; 8 nucleotides match TRBD2. The germline V gene encodes CDR1 MNHEY and CDR2 SVGAGI. Trimming took 0 bases from V and 4 from J; bases not matched to a gene: 5. The CDR3 runs to 15 residues. This CDR3 is CASSYSPSGSYEQYF. The CDR3 nucleotides are TGTGCCAGCAGTTACTCGCCTAGCGGGTCGTACGAGCAGTACTTC.

V is TRBV6-5 and J is TRBJ1-5; no reliable D call. The CDR3 is 13 residues long. V was trimmed by 4 bases and J by 3 bases, leaving 7 bases between them. From germline, CDR1 is MNHEY and CDR2 SVGAGI. The CDR3: CASSWQTNQPQHF. CDR3 sequence (DNA): TGTGCCAGCAGTTGGCAAACCAATCAGCCCCAGCATTTT.

This chain joins TRBV19 and TRBJ2-7; TRBD2 agrees at 11 bases. The CDR3 loop spans 14 amino acids. V lost 7 bases, J lost 0 bases, and 2 bases stayed unmatched. CDR1 and CDR2 from the germline V gene are LNHDA and SQIVND (reference sequence). CDR3 residues: CASMGTSGSYEQYF. CDR3 bases: TGTGCCAGTATGGGGACTAGCGGCTCCTACGAGCAGTACTTC. Supplemented by reference TRBV19 and TRBJ2-7, the full variable domain reads DGGITQSPKYLFRKEGQNVTLSCEQNLNHDAMYWYRQDPGQGLRLIYYSQIVNDFQKGDIAEGYSVSREKKESFPLTVTSAQKNPTAFYLCASMGTSGSYEQYFGPGTRLTVT.

This clone came up once. This chain joins TRBV28 and TRBJ1-6, with a possible D match to TRBD1 (6 bases). Germline V gives CDR1 MDHEN, CDR2 SYDVKM. This CDR3 spans 15 amino acids. V shed 5 bases and J shed 7 bases, with 15 bases lying between them. The chain's CDR3 is CASSVPGQTNSPLHF. CDR3 nucleotides: TGTGCCAGCAGTGTACCGGGACAAACAAATTCACCCCTCCACTTT.

This clone occurred a few times. J is TRBJ2-7 and V is TRBV5-1; maybe TRBD1 (6 bases). This CDR3 comprises 13 residues. Trimming took off 4 bases at V and 5 bases at J, with 13 bases between the two ends. The germline V gene encodes CDR1 SGHRS and CDR2 YFSETQ. The CDR3 loop is CASSGDNSDEQYF. As DNA, the CDR3 is TGCGCCAGCAGCGGGGACAATTCGGACGAGCAGTACTTC.

V is TRBV29-1 and J is TRBJ2-3; possibly TRBD1 for D (6 bases). V was pared by 7 bases and J by 2 bases, with 16 bases between. The CDR3 is 14 residues long. In germline, CDR1 is SQVTM, CDR2 ANQGSEA. The DNA for the CDR3 is TGCAGCGACACCGGGACATTCAACACAGATACGCAGTATTTT. Its translation is CSDTGTFNTDTQYF.

The genes are TRBV7-2 and TRBJ2-5; 9 nucleotides match TRBD1. Losses at the gene ends were 4 bases for V and 5 bases for J; bases not matched to a gene: 8. This CDR3 is built from 15 residues. Germline V lookup: CDR1 SGHTA, CDR2 FQGNSA. The CDR3 spells CASSSGQGRGETQYF. The CDR3 DNA is TGTGCCAGCAGCTCAGGACAGGGGCGTGGGGAGACCCAGTACTTC.

V and J are TRBV7-8 and TRBJ1-1; tentative D call: TRBD1 (5 bases). The CDR3 has 14 amino acids. Trimming removed 4 bases from V and 5 bases from J, with 14 bases in between. Germline CDR1 SGHVS, CDR2 FQNEAQ. CDR3 loop: CASSSWGVETEAFF. CDR3 bases: TGTGCCAGCAGCTCGTGGGGGGTAGAGACTGAAGCTTTCTTT.

The V and J genes are TRBV14 and TRBJ2-1; D is uncertain. The CDR3 consists of 16 residues. Trimming left V 4 bases short and J 10 bases short, with 23 bases between. CDR1 and CDR2 (germline): SGHDN, FVKESK. The CDR3 DNA sequence: TGTGCCAGCAGCCCGCCATACTTGGGCCGCCCGACAGAGCAGTTCTTC. Its protein product is CASSPPYLGRPTEQFF.

For this clone: One junction end does not reproduce the germline sequence, and a read error may be involved. The chain joins TRBV7-7 to TRBJ2-5, with D perhaps TRBD1 (6 bases). Germline values: CDR1 SSHAT, CDR2 FNYEAQ (reference sequence). The CDR3 has 14 amino acids. DNA for the CDR3: TGTGCTAGCAGCCAGGACAGCCGCCAAGAGACCCAGTACTTC. This encodes CASSQDSRQETQYF.

The chain employs TRBV19 and TRBJ2-1; D is possibly TRBD1 (6 bases). CDR1 and CDR2 (germline): LNHDA, SQIVND (reference sequence). CDR3 length: 12 amino acids. Deletions cut 10 bases from V and 4 bases from J, with 11 bases between. The CDR3 DNA sequence: TGTGCCACCAAACAGGGATACAATGAGCAGTTCTTC. Amino acid sequence: CATKQGYNEQFF.

This clone was found a few times. The genes are TRBV6-1 and TRBJ2-1; D unclear. V shed 5 bases and J shed 10 bases, with 12 bases lying between them. There are 12 residues in the CDR3. The germline CDR1 and CDR2 sequences are MNHNS and SASEGT. In nucleotides, the CDR3 is TGTGCCAGCAGTTTGCAGGCAACAGAGCAGTTCTTC. This gives the protein CASSLQATEQFF.

For this clone: A junction end diverges from the germline sequence, so it may reflect a read error. The V gene is TRBV7-7, the J gene TRBJ2-1; 8 bases match TRBD1. CDR1 and CDR2 (germline): SSHAT, FNYEAQ (reference sequence). This CDR3 has 14 residues. Here the CDR3 DNA reads TGTGCTAGCAGCTTATCAGGGGGCAAGAATGAGCAGTTCTTC. It translates to CASSLSGGKNEQFF.